The 6 T cell receptor beta chains below were found in one sample sequenced in a study of T cells after yellow fever vaccination. From the 5' RACE reads, TCRdb called clonotypes with MiXCR, one entry per CDR3 protein. Of hundreds of thousands of distinct CDR3 sequences listed, around 12% were seen once; the top ten hold 2.5% to 4%. The input for sequencing was CD4+ T cells sorted from PBMCs, taken 15 days after the yellow fever booster vaccination. Receptors were obtained from a man younger than 35 who received the YFV17D yellow fever vaccine.

This clonotype appeared a few times. The chain is built from TRBV30 and TRBJ2-5; 9 bases are shared with TRBD1. In germline, CDR1 is GTSNPN, CDR2 SVGIG (reference sequence). V dropped 4 bases and J dropped 9; count of bases not matched to a gene: 15. There are 15 residues in the CDR3. The CDR3 bases are TGTGCCTGGACTCTTCAGGACAGGGGCCCTTACGCCCAGTACTTC. This translates into CAWTLQDRGPYAQYF.

The genes are TRBV7-3 and TRBJ2-5; D possibly corresponds to TRBD2 (5 bases). Trimming removed 2 bases at V and 2 bases at J, with 6 bases between. The CDR3 length is 13 residues. Germline V gene lookup returns CDR1 SGHTA and CDR2 FQGTGA. CDR3 region: CASSLLAQETQYF. CDR3 coding DNA: TGTGCCAGCAGCTTACTAGCTCAAGAGACCCAGTACTTC.

This clonotype was observed a few times. The chain recombines TRBV20-1 with TRBJ2-5; D not certain. V lost 1 base and J lost 4, with 10 bases in between. CDR1 is DFQATT and CDR2 is SNEGSKA in the germline V gene (reference sequence). The CDR3 is 13 amino acids. The CDR3 sequence is CSARGEGIETQYF. Here the CDR3 DNA reads TGCAGTGCTAGAGGAGAAGGGATAGAGACCCAGTACTTC.

This clonotype was seen more than once but under ten times. The rearrangement links TRBV28 to TRBJ2-7, with unresolved D. Germline assignment: CDR1 MDHEN and CDR2 SYDVKM. Trimming removed 1 base at V and 2 bases at J, with 6 bases between. The CDR3 runs 13 residues. In nucleotides, the CDR3 is TGTGCCAGCAGTTTATACGGAGCCTACGAGCAGTACTTC. Its translation is CASSLYGAYEQYF.

The chain joins TRBV9 to TRBJ2-7; 8 nucleotides align to TRBD1. The trim removed 4 bases at V and 4 bases at J, leaving 10 bases unmatched. The CDR3 covers 15 residues. Germline V gene lookup returns CDR1 SGDLS and CDR2 YYNGEE. The CDR3 nucleotides are TGTGCCAGCAGCTCGCTTCCGGGACAGGTATACGAGCAGTACTTC. It codes for CASSSLPGQVYEQYF. Together with reference TRBV9 and TRBJ2-7, the CDR3 gives the full variable domain: DSGVTQTPKHLITATGQRVTLRCSPRSGDLSVYWYQQSLDQGLQFLIQYYNGEERAKGNILERFSAQQFPDLHSELNLSSLELGDSALYFCASSSLPGQVYEQYFGPGTRLTVT.

The chain joins TRBV7-6 to TRBJ2-1, with 10 bases identical to TRBD2. CDR3 length equals 13 residues. V lost 5 bases, J lost 7 bases, and 2 bases stayed unmatched. Germline V gene sequence: CDR1 SGHVS, CDR2 FNYEAQ. CDR3 protein: CASSGTSENEQFF. The CDR3 nucleotides read TGTGCCAGCAGCGGGACTAGCGAGAATGAGCAGTTCTTC.